The 15 T cell receptor beta chains below come from one sample, sequenced in a study of CD8 T cells in ankylosing spondylitis. TCRdb independently ran MiXCR on the 5' RACE reads; one entry per CDR3 protein. The repertoire consists of 200,000 to 250,000 distinct CDR3 sequences, with roughly a tenth occurring once and the leading ten covering roughly 6.8%. Sequences were obtained from blood, either unsorted or a sorted T cell fraction (not recorded which). These receptors came from a male donor with ankylosing spondylitis or in good health (not recorded which).

In its sample, this clonotype was seen many times. The chain has TRBV12-3 or TRBV12-4 and TRBJ2-2; possibly TRBD1 or TRBD2 for D (5 bases each). The V gene lost 3 bases and the J gene lost 3 bases, with 17 bases spanning the gap. CDR3 length: 17 amino acids. The CDR3 nucleotides are TGTGCCAGCAGTTTTGTGTCGTCGAGGGGAGACACCGGGGAGCTGTTTTTT. Amino acid sequence: CASSFVSSRGDTGELFF.

This clonotype showed up many times. For the CDR3, the DNA is TGTGCCAGCAGTCAGGGACAGGGGACGTCGGAGAACATTCAGTACTTC. Its protein is CASSQGQGTSENIQYF. The J gene is TRBJ2-4, the V gene TRBV6-1; 10 bases match TRBD1. The ends lost 5 bases at V and 7 bases at J; junction bases unmatched: 11. There are 16 residues in the CDR3. In germline, CDR1 is MNHNS, CDR2 SASEGT.

This clonotype was observed a few times. A read error may account for a junction end that differs from germline. The chain carries TRBV3-1 and TRBJ2-7; 8 nucleotides agree with TRBD2. The CDR3 is 15 residues long. Germline V gene sequence: CDR1 LGHDT, CDR2 YNNKEL (reference sequence). The CDR3 DNA is TGTGCCAGCAGTCAAGAGTGGGCGGGAGGTTACGAGCAGTACTTC. It specifies CASSQEWAGGYEQYF.

This clonotype was seen repeatedly, ten times or more. The chain recombines TRBV4-2 with TRBJ2-2; no clear D gene. Germline-derived CDR1 and CDR2 are LGHNA and YNFKEQ. The CDR3 has 13 residues. The germline V and J ends were trimmed by 4 bases and 6 bases, with 9 bases remaining between them. Here the CDR3 reads CASSLYPSGELFF. The CDR3 nucleotides read TGTGCCAGCAGCCTCTACCCTTCCGGGGAGCTGTTTTTT.

The chain employs TRBV11-2 and TRBJ1-3; D is unclear. Trimming shortened V by 5 bases and J by 2 bases, and 7 bases separated the two germline ends. CDR3 length: 13 residues. Per germline, CDR1 SGHAT and CDR2 FQNNGV. For the CDR3, the DNA is TGTGCCAGCAGCCCCACCCCTGGAAACACCATATATTTT. Protein sequence: CASSPTPGNTIYF.

In this sample, this clonotype turned up many times. The chain is built from TRBV20-1 and TRBJ1-1; maybe TRBD1 (6 bases). Deletions cut 1 base from V and 3 bases from J, with 12 bases between. Germline values: CDR1 DFQATT, CDR2 SNEGSKA (reference sequence). The CDR3 totals 14 residues. The CDR3 coding sequence is TGCAGTGCTAGAGTCCCGACAGGAGACACTGAAGCTTTCTTT. Translating it yields CSARVPTGDTEAFF.

This clonotype has at least ten counts. The chain is built from TRBV5-1 and TRBJ2-7, with D unclear. The CDR3 covers 12 residues. Germline CDR1 SGHRS, CDR2 YFSETQ. Trimming took 5 bases from V and 2 from J, leaving 8 bases between them. CDR3 loop: CASRKKPYEQYF. The DNA for the CDR3 is TGCGCCAGCAGAAAGAAACCCTACGAGCAGTACTTC. Full variable domain (outside the CDR3, taken from reference TRBV5-1 and TRBJ2-7): KAGVTQTPRYLIKTRGQQVTLSCSPISGHRSVSWYQQTPGQGLQFLFEYFSETQRNKGNFPGRFSGRQFSNSRSEMNVSTLELGDSALYLCASRKKPYEQYFGPGTRLTVT.

This clonotype was seen repeatedly, ten times or more. The rearrangement joins TRBV5-1 to TRBJ2-7, with D possibly TRBD1 on 6 matching bases. Germline values: CDR1 SGHRS, CDR2 YFSETQ. The CDR3 is 14 amino acids. Trimming pared 0 bases from V and 6 bases from J, leaving 13 bases between. This chain's CDR3 is CASSLGNRALEQYF. As DNA, the CDR3 is TGCGCCAGCAGCTTGGGGAACAGGGCTCTCGAGCAGTACTTC.

There are many counts of this clonotype. The chain combines TRBV28 with TRBJ2-5, with TRBD2 matching 12 bases. CDR3 size: 13 residues. Germline CDR1 is MDHEN and CDR2 is SYDVKM. The V segment lost 10 bases and the J segment 5 bases; nucleotides outside the gene matches: 5. CDR3 in DNA: TGTGCCACCGGACTAGCGGGAATGGAGACCCAGTACTTC. Translating gives CATGLAGMETQYF.

Many counts were recorded for this clonotype. This chain joins TRBV6-5 and TRBJ1-2, with D uncertain. CDR1 is MNHEY, CDR2 SVGAGI, per germline. Between the trimmed V and J ends, which lost 0 bases and 4 bases, there was a span of 15 bases. The CDR3 runs 16 residues. The CDR3 DNA reads TGTGCCAGCAGTTACTCGGATGGACCCCCAATCTATGGCTACACCTTC. Protein product: CASSYSDGPPIYGYTF.

This clonotype was seen ten or more times. This chain joins TRBV21-1 and TRBJ2-7; the D call in the table, TRBD1, was not verified against the DNA. TRBV21-1 is a pseudogene locus. This CDR3 is 13 amino acids long. The CDR3 bases are TGTGCCAGCAGCTACGGCCAACCCCCCAAGCAGTACTTC. This gives the protein CASSYGQPPKQYF.

Ten or more counts support this clonotype. The chain carries TRBV5-5 and TRBJ2-3; D perhaps matches TRBD1 (6 bases). Trimming took off 0 bases at V and 1 base at J, with 12 bases between the two ends. CDR1 and CDR2 from the germline V gene are SGHKS and YYEKEE (reference sequence). This CDR3 is built from 16 residues. CDR3 DNA: TGTGCCAGCAGCTTGGCAGGGGAGAGGGGCACAGATACGCAGTATTTT. Residues: CASSLAGERGTDTQYF.

This clonotype was seen repeatedly, ten times or more. The J gene is TRBJ2-5, the V gene TRBV10-3; 7 bases are shared with TRBD1. CDR1 is ENHRY, CDR2 SYGVKD, per germline. The CDR3 length is 14 residues. Unmatched junction bases numbered 10, after V lost 6 bases and J lost 6 bases. The CDR3: CAIRETGTGKTQYF. CDR3 DNA: TGTGCCATCAGAGAGACAGGGACCGGGAAGACCCAGTACTTC.

The sample holds many counts of this clonotype. The chain joins TRBV12-3 or TRBV12-4 to TRBJ2-7; the D is unclear. The CDR3 has 12 residues. With 1 base removed from V and 6 bases from J, the gap between germline ends came to 7 bases. The CDR3 sequence: CASSLGTAEQYF. CDR3 nucleotides: TGTGCCAGCAGTTTAGGGACGGCCGAGCAGTACTTC.

This clonotype was seen many times. The chain carries TRBV12-3 or TRBV12-4 and TRBJ2-7, with D perhaps TRBD1 or TRBD2 (5 bases each). V lost 7 bases to trimming and J lost 6 bases, with 13 bases between them. The CDR3 is 12 amino acids. CDR3 coding DNA: TGTGCCAGCACCTGGGGTGGGGGCGAGCAGTACTTC. Translation: CASTWGGGEQYF.